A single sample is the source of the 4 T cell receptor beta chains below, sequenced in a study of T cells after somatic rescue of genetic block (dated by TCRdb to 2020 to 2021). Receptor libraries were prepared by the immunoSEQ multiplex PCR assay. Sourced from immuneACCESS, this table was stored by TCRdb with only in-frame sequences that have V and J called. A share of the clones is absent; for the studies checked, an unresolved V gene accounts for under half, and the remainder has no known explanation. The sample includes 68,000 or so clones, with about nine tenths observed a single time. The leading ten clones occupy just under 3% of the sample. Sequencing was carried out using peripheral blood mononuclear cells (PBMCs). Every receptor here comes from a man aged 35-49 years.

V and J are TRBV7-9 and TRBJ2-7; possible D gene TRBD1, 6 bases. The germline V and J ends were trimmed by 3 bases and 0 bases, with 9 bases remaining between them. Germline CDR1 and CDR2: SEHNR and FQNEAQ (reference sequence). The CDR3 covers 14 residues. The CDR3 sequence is CASSFRDNSYEQYF. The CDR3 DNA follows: TGTGCCAGCAGCTTCCGGGACAACTCCTACGAGCAGTACTTC.

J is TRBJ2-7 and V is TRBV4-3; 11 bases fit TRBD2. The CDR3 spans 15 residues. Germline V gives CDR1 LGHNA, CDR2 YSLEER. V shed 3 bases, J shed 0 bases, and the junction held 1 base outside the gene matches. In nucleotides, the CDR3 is TGCGCCAGCAGCCATACTAGCGGGAGCTCCTACGAGCAGTACTTC. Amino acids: CASSHTSGSSYEQYF.

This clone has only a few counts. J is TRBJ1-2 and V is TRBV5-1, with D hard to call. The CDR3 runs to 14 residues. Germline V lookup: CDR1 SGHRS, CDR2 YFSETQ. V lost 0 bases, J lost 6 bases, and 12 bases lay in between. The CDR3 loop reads CASSLGSTNHGYTF. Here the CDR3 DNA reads TGCGCCAGCAGCTTGGGCTCAACAAACCATGGCTACACCTTC.

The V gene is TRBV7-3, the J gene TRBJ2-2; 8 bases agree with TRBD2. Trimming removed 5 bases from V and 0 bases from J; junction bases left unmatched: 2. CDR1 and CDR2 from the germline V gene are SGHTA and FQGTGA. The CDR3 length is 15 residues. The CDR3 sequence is CASSLGGANTGELFF. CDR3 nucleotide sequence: TGTGCCAGCAGCCTCGGGGGGGCGAACACCGGGGAGCTGTTTTTT.